This T cell receptor beta chain was documented in a study of neurological immune-mediated disorders. Study-level findings and limits: HTLV-1-associated myelopathy had the most TCR clonal expansion, while multiple sclerosis had the least, a level that fell below healthy controls. Repertoires from 18 of 34 multiple sclerosis patients grouped phylogenetically into a related-CDR3 cluster, suggesting a possible signature.

The authors made cDNA by 5'RACE with 10-nucleotide random UMIs. TCRdb ran MiXCR on the 5' RACE reads and lists one entry per CDR3 protein. The sample includes approximately 100,000 distinct CDR3 sequences, 3% to 4.5% seen only once; the top ten take 5% to 6.5%. V lost 2 bases to trimming and J lost 0 bases, with 8 bases between them. In germline, CDR1 is SGHAT, CDR2 FQNNGV. CDR3 size: 15 residues. From 2 million PBMCs stored at -80 C, the unsorted libraries were generated. In regard to this clonotype: Its specificity is not known.

The chain is built from TRBV11-2 and TRBJ2-1; D is uncertain. Input material: PBMCs. This receptor was obtained from a woman under 30 with multiple sclerosis. CDR3 nucleotide sequence: TGTGCCAGCAGCTTAATGGGTAGCTCCTACAATGAGCAGTTCTTC. Its protein product is CASSLMGSSYNEQFF.